This TCR beta chain was profiled in a study of metastatic and nonmetastatic thyroid tumors. Each patient came to thyroid surgery without any prior treatment (of any kind). Through MiXCR, TCRdb re-clonotyped the PCR reads. Of about 30,000 clones listed, about 40% are singletons. There are 15 residues in the CDR3. Per germline, CDR1 SGHNT and CDR2 YYREEE (reference sequence). Between the trimmed V and J ends, which lost 4 bases and 6 bases, there was a span of 17 bases. The clonotype comes from a female donor with papillary thyroid cancer or a benign thyroid nodule (not recorded which). Some clones in this sample may be carry-over from other donors' samples. Sequencing was performed on tumor tissue. V gene TRBV5-4 combines with J gene TRBJ2-1; D possibly corresponds to TRBD1 (5 bases). The CDR3 region has the DNA TGTGCCAGCAGCCTGGACATGACGGGTATCAATGAGCAGTTCTTC. This encodes CASSLDMTGINEQFF.